Listed below are T cell receptor beta chains from one sample, sequenced in a study of CD8 T cells in ankylosing spondylitis. TCRdb passed the 5' RACE reads through MiXCR, listing each CDR3 protein once. The table records fewer than 150,000 distinct CDR3 sequences, roughly 6.6% of them present only once. Sequencing was carried out using blood, either unsorted or a sorted T cell fraction (not recorded which). The receptors here all came from a female donor with ankylosing spondylitis or in good health (not recorded which). Both conserved end residues are part of each CDR3. D genes are given only for firm matches. Some rows mark clone size as missing; the rest say once, few, many or name a class of expanded clone.

v_call	d_call	clone_size	j_call	cdr3_aa	cdr3_nt
TRBV6-1	NA	many	TRBJ2-5	CASGIGGNQETQYF	TGTGCCAGCGGCATCGGGGGAAACCAAGAGACCCAGTACTTC
TRBV7-3	NA	many	TRBJ1-6	CASSLTGGTYNSPLHF	TGTGCCAGCAGCTTGACCGGGGGGACCTATAATTCACCCCTCCACTTT
TRBV7-2	NA	NA	TRBJ2-3	CASSWSAGPDTQYF	TGTGCCAGCAGCTGGTCCGCGGGCCCAGATACGCAGTATTTT
TRBV2	NA	many	TRBJ1-1	CASSESGGGTEAFF	TGTGCCAGCAGTGAATCGGGGGGAGGGACTGAAGCTTTCTTT
TRBV4-2	TRBD2	many	TRBJ2-3	CASSQDRRSGGASTDTQYF	TGTGCCAGCAGCCAAGACAGGCGTAGCGGGGGGGCTAGCACAGATACGCAGTATTTT
TRBV2	NA	many	TRBJ1-1	CASSFRRDTEAFF	TGTGCCAGCAGTTTTCGGAGGGACACTGAAGCTTTCTTT
TRBV19	TRBD2	many	TRBJ2-7	CASSAAGGIHEQYF	TGTGCCAGTAGTGCAGCGGGGGGGATCCACGAGCAGTACTTC
TRBV9	TRBD2	many	TRBJ2-2	CASRHSGTSDTGELFF	TGTGCCAGCAGACATTCCGGGACTAGCGACACCGGGGAGCTGTTTTTT
TRBV25-1	NA	medium-sized	TRBJ1-1	CASSAQGNTEAFF	TGTGCCAGCAGTGCCCAGGGCAACACTGAAGCTTTCTTT
TRBV19	NA	NA	TRBJ2-3	CASLRGADPRGDTQYF	TGTGCCAGTCTCCGAGGGGCAGACCCACGAGGAGATACGCAGTATTTT
TRBV28	NA	many	TRBJ2-7	CASSFLSGTGSYEQYF	TGTGCCAGCAGTTTCCTCTCCGGGACGGGCTCCTACGAGCAGTACTTC
TRBV28	TRBD1	many	TRBJ2-5	CASSLPTGVQETQYF	TGTGCCAGCAGCCTCCCGACAGGGGTCCAAGAGACCCAGTACTTC
TRBV5-1	TRBD1	many	TRBJ1-4	CASSHRGTGAMGREKLFF	TGCGCCAGCAGCCACCGCGGGACAGGGGCAATGGGTCGTGAAAAACTGTTTTTT
TRBV6-5	NA	few	TRBJ2-5	CASSYSSPGRETQYF	TGTGCCAGCAGTTACTCGAGCCCAGGGCGAGAGACCCAGTACTTC
TRBV7-3	TRBD2	many	TRBJ2-2	CASSLVAGGPGGDGELFF	TGTGCCAGCAGCTTAGTAGCGGGGGGGCCTGGCGGTGACGGGGAGCTGTTTTTT
TRBV6-5	NA	many	TRBJ2-1	CASSRGSDRLIF	TGTGCCAGCAGTCGGGGCTCGGACAGACTGATCTTC
TRBV24-1	NA	many	TRBJ2-3	CATSEMTQYF	TGTGCCACCAGTGAAATGACGCAGTATTTT
TRBV12-3/TRBV12-4	NA	many	TRBJ1-5	CASRLFGERNQPQHF	TGTGCCAGCAGACTGTTCGGGGAAAGGAATCAGCCCCAGCATTTT
TRBV5-1	NA	many	TRBJ2-5	CASSLGLIELLGETQYF	TGCGCCAGCAGCTTGGGTCTGATTGAACTCTTGGGGGAGACCCAGTACTTC
TRBV10-3	NA	few	TRBJ1-1	CAISEDSMNTEAFF	TGTGCCATCAGTGAGGACAGTATGAACACTGAAGCTTTCTTT